This TCR beta chain appears in the sequencing data of a study of T cells in narcolepsy. Study information: Enrolled donors included narcolepsy type 1 or type 2 patients and healthy controls.

The germline CDR1 and CDR2 sequences are GTSNPN and SVGIG (reference sequence). This CDR3 is 15 amino acids long. Trimming cost V 2 bases and J 4 bases, with 15 bases left between them. Remarks on this clone: What it binds is unknown.

Profiling relied on immunoSEQ multiplex PCR, and the TCRdb table lists in-frame clones only, not all of them. The data hold 25,000 to 35,000 clones, with about four fifths observed a single time. Overall study findings and caveats: Blood of same and different patients, but not healthy controls, reportedly held recurring autoreactive clonotypes. Some memory CD4+ repertoires had no autoreactive clone sequences.

The sequenced material came from CD45RA- memory CD4+ T cells from PBMCs. This rearrangement joins TRBV30 to TRBJ2-1, with a weak D call TRBD2 (7 bases). This TCR was recovered from a human donor with narcolepsy. The DNA of the CDR3 is TGTGCCTGGAGTATGGAGGGAGGGGGGTACAATGAGCAGTTCTTC. Translated, it gives CAWSMEGGGYNEQFF.